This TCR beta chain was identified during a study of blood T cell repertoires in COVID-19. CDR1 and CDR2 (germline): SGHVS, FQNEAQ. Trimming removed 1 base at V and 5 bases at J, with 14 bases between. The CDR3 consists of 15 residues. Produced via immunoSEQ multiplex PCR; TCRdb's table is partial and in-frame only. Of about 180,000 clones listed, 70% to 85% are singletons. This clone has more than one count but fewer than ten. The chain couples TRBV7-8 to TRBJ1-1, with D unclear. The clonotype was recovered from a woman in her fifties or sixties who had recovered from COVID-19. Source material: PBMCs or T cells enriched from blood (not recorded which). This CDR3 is CASSLGGSGETEAFF. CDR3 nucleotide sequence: TGTGCCAGCAGCTTAGGAGGGAGCGGGGAAACTGAAGCTTTCTTT. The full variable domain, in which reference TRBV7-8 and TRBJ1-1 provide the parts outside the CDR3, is GAGVSQSPRYKVAKRGQDVALRCDPISGHVSLFWYQQALGQGPEFLTYFQNEAQLDKSGLPSDRFFAERPEGSVSTLKIQRTQQEDSAVYLCASSLGGSGETEAFFGQGTRLTVV.